This T cell receptor (beta chain) originates from a study of yellow fever vaccine responses in identical twins. TCRdb recomputed calls from the RT-PCR reads with MiXCR, one row per CDR3 protein. The sample lists 2,500 to 3,000 distinct CDR3 sequences; about nine tenths were seen once. Germline loops: CDR1 SGHAT, CDR2 FQDESV (reference sequence). There are 16 residues in the CDR3. V shed 5 bases and J 10 bases; nucleotides not matched to a gene: 11. Comments on this clonotype: The antigen is undetermined.

General study results and limits: Twins reportedly appeared to share part of their vaccine T cell response while keeping part individual.

The sequencing here drew on T cells from blood (PBMCs), unsorted or a sorted subset (not recorded which), taken before or after yellow fever vaccination (not recorded which). This chain uses TRBV11-1 with TRBJ2-1, with 13 bases aligning to TRBD2. The receptor was isolated from a female donor who received the yellow fever vaccine. The CDR3 is CASSPRLAGGVGEQFF. CDR3 coding DNA: TGTGCCAGCAGCCCCAGACTAGCGGGGGGCGTCGGGGAGCAGTTCTTC. Using reference TRBV11-1 and TRBJ2-1 for the parts outside the CDR3, the full variable domain is EAEVAQSPRYKITEKSQAVAFWCDPISGHATLYWYRQILGQGPELLVQFQDESVVDDSQLPKDRFSAERLKGVDSTLKIQPAELGDSAMYLCASSPRLAGGVGEQFFGPGTRLTVL.